One sample yielded the 27 T cell receptor beta chains listed below, sequenced in a study of OX40 agonist ivuxolimab in advanced cancers. Using immunoSEQ multiplex PCR, the repertoire was profiled, and TCRdb retains in-frame clones only, with some absent. The table shows tens of thousands of clones, with approximately 85% occurring only once. The sequencing here drew on CD4+ or CD8+ T cells sorted from blood, taken in a trial of the OX40 agonist ivuxolimab. Receptor source: an adult with an advanced solid tumor such as melanoma, head and neck, liver or kidney cancer.

This chain uses TRBV9 with TRBJ2-3; tentatively, D is TRBD1 (6 bases). The CDR3 runs 18 residues. Germline V gives CDR1 SGDLS, CDR2 YYNGEE. The V gene lost 0 bases and the J gene lost 0 bases, with 17 bases spanning the gap. CDR3 bases: TGTGCCAGCAGCGTAGCCTGGTCCCCTGGGGGCAGCACAGATACGCAGTATTTT. It translates to CASSVAWSPGGSTDTQYF.

V usage is TRBV7-3 and J usage is TRBJ2-3; perhaps TRBD1 as D (6 bases). V lost 4 bases and J lost 1, with 9 bases in between. CDR1 SGHTA and CDR2 FQGTGA come from the germline V gene. The CDR3 runs to 14 residues. The CDR3 DNA reads as TGTGCCAGCAGCTACAGGGCTCGCACAGATACGCAGTATTTT. This translates into CASSYRARTDTQYF.

V is TRBV6-6 and J is TRBJ2-6; 12 bases align to TRBD1. The junction had 6 bases not matched to a gene; V was cut back by 6 bases and J by 12 bases. There are 14 residues in the CDR3. Germline V gene data show CDR1 as MNHNY and CDR2 as SVGAGI (reference sequence). The CDR3 is CASSSGTGGGVLTF. The CDR3 DNA reads TGTGCCAGCAGCTCAGGGACAGGGGGCGGCGTCCTGACTTTC.

The J gene is TRBJ2-7, the V gene TRBV28; maybe TRBD1 (6 bases). Germline loops: CDR1 MDHEN, CDR2 SYDVKM. Trimming took 4 bases from V and 6 from J, leaving 10 bases between them. The CDR3 length is 12 residues. The CDR3 nucleotides read TGTGCCAGCAGTTACGGACAGTTCGAGCAGTACTTC. Translation: CASSYGQFEQYF.

The CDR3 sequence is CAISDRGGMNTEAFF. The DNA of the CDR3 is TGTGCCATCAGCGACAGGGGAGGGATGAACACTGAAGCTTTCTTT. The gene calls are TRBV10-3 and TRBJ1-1, with 8 bases identical to TRBD1. The V gene end was trimmed by 6 bases and the J gene end by 0 bases; junction bases not matched to a gene: 6. Germline CDR1 reads ENHRY; CDR2 reads SYGVKD. The CDR3 is made up of 15 amino acids.

The chain joins TRBV7-8 to TRBJ2-2; D is uncertain. With 5 bases removed from V and 6 bases from J, the gap between germline ends came to 13 bases. CDR3 length: 14 amino acids. Germline CDR1 is SGHVS and CDR2 is FQNEAQ. The CDR3 sequence is CASSPILGPGELFF. The CDR3 DNA sequence: TGTGCCAGCAGCCCTATCTTGGGTCCCGGGGAGCTGTTTTTT.

The chain joins TRBV28 to TRBJ2-1, with a possible D match to TRBD1 (5 bases). The V end was cut by 3 bases, the J end by 5 bases, with 14 bases between. Germline loops: CDR1 MDHEN, CDR2 SYDVKM. This CDR3 has 15 amino acids. The CDR3 DNA reads as TGTGCCAGCAGTTTTCGGCTTGGCAGGGACAATGAGCAGTTCTTC. Translation: CASSFRLGRDNEQFF.

The chain uses TRBV10-3 and TRBJ2-1; TRBD1 matches 7 bases. Per the germline V gene, CDR1 is ENHRY and CDR2 is SYGVKD. The CDR3 contains 15 residues. The V gene end was trimmed by 4 bases and the J gene end by 0 bases; junction bases not matched to a gene: 3. The CDR3 DNA sequence: TGTGCCATCAGTGGGTCAGGGGGCTCCTACAATGAGCAGTTCTTC. It yields the protein CAISGSGGSYNEQFF.

The chain joins TRBV9 to TRBJ2-3; 8 bases map to TRBD1. The CDR3 length is 19 residues. Germline CDR1 SGDLS, CDR2 YYNGEE. V was pared by 0 bases and J by 3 bases, with 15 bases of the junction left unmatched. CDR3 region: CASSVGLRRIDRGTDTQYF. The CDR3 nucleotides read TGTGCCAGCAGCGTAGGCCTTAGGAGAATAGACAGGGGTACAGATACGCAGTATTTT.

This chain uses TRBV15 with TRBJ2-7; 7 nucleotides line up with TRBD2. There are 14 residues in the CDR3. Germline CDR1 and CDR2: LNHNV and YYDKDF (reference sequence). The J segment lost 4 bases and the V segment lost 1 base, leaving 4 bases of the junction unmatched. CDR3: CATSRASGGYEQYF. CDR3 bases: TGTGCCACCAGCAGAGCCTCGGGGGGTTACGAGCAGTACTTC.

This chain uses TRBV7-9 with TRBJ1-1, with TRBD1 matching 8 bases. Trimming took 4 bases from V and 6 from J; bases not matched to a gene: 7. CDR3 length: 14 amino acids. CDR1 is SEHNR and CDR2 is FQNEAQ in the germline V gene (reference sequence). This CDR3 is CASSYRQGKAEAFF. The CDR3 coding sequence is TGTGCCAGCAGCTATCGACAGGGGAAAGCTGAAGCTTTCTTT. The variable domain in full, completed from reference TRBV7-9 and TRBJ1-1, reads DTGVSQNPRHKITKRGQNVTFRCDPISEHNRLYWYRQTLGQGPEFLTYFQNEAQLEKSRLLSDRFSAERPKGSFSTLEIQRTEQGDSAMYLCASSYRQGKAEAFFGQGTRLTVV.

V and J are TRBV21-1 and TRBJ2-1; the table assigns TRBD1, which was not confirmed against the DNA. TRBV21-1 is a pseudogene. The length of the CDR3 is 14 residues. The CDR3 sequence: CASRRGTVKNEQFF. Written as DNA, the CDR3 is TGTGCCAGCAGGAGGGGGACGGTTAAAAATGAGCAGTTCTTC.

The V gene is TRBV5-4, the J gene TRBJ2-5, with a possible D match to TRBD1 (5 bases). Trimming pared 10 bases from V and 0 bases from J, leaving 13 bases between. The germline gives CDR1 SGHNT, CDR2 YYREEE (reference sequence). This CDR3 comprises 13 residues. CDR3 sequence: CACCYRNQETQYF. The CDR3 nucleotides read TGTGCCTGCTGTTACAGGAACCAAGAGACCCAGTACTTC.

This chain links TRBV25-1 with TRBJ2-5; 11 nucleotides align to TRBD1. This CDR3 spans 17 amino acids. Unmatched junction bases numbered 9, after V lost 5 bases and J lost 1 base. CDR1 and CDR2 (germline): MGHDK, SYGVNS. The CDR3 here is CASSRIGTGGLQETQYF. CDR3 nucleotides: TGTGCCAGCAGTCGAATTGGGACAGGGGGTCTCCAAGAGACCCAGTACTTC.

CDR3 DNA sequence: TGTGCCAGCAGTTCAGGGTCCTCAAGCACTGAAGCTTTCTTT. This codes for CASSSGSSSTEAFF. V gene TRBV2 combines with J gene TRBJ1-1; the D gene is possibly TRBD1 (5 bases). This CDR3 contains 14 residues. Looked up from germline, CDR1 is SNHLY and CDR2 is FYNNEI. Trimming took off 5 bases at V and 4 bases at J, with 14 bases between the two ends.

This clone is deemed large. The V gene is TRBV11-1, the J gene TRBJ2-7; a possible D gene is TRBD2 (5 bases). CDR1 and CDR2 from the germline V gene are SGHAT and FQDESV (reference sequence). The CDR3 length is 13 residues. Between the trimmed V and J ends, which lost 8 bases and 2 bases, there was a span of 13 bases. The CDR3 sequence is CASQRGEAYEQYF. In DNA, the CDR3 is TGTGCCAGCCAACGGGGTGAAGCCTACGAGCAGTACTTC.

The rearrangement links TRBV27 to TRBJ1-1; no firm D call. The CDR3 has 16 amino acids. Trimming stripped 8 bases from V and 0 bases from J, with 19 bases between. The germline gives CDR1 MNHEY, CDR2 SMNVEV (reference sequence). This chain's CDR3 is CASQSVPGYLNTEAFF. The CDR3 nucleotides are TGTGCCAGCCAATCTGTCCCTGGTTATTTGAACACTGAAGCTTTCTTT.

The V and J genes are TRBV10-2 and TRBJ2-1, with TRBD2 as a possible D gene (7 bases). V was clipped by 6 bases and J by 8 bases, with 14 bases between them. This CDR3 contains 13 residues. The germline CDR1 and CDR2 sequences are WSHSY and SAAADI. CDR3 DNA: TGCGCCAGCAGGAGGGGGGGCTGGGATGAGCAGTTCTTC. This sequence encodes CASRRGGWDEQFF.

The chain carries TRBV30 and TRBJ2-1; 10 bases agree with TRBD2. CDR3 length equals 14 residues. The trim removed 7 bases at V and 9 bases at J, leaving 12 bases unmatched. Looked up from germline, CDR1 is GTSNPN and CDR2 is SVGIG (reference sequence). CDR3 amino acids: CASLLAGSPLEQFF. Here the CDR3 DNA reads TGTGCCTCACTACTAGCGGGGAGCCCCCTTGAGCAGTTCTTC.

This chain connects TRBV4-2 to TRBJ2-7, with D maybe TRBD2 (5 bases). V was shortened by 4 bases and J by 0 bases, with 16 bases between the two germline ends. Germline-derived CDR1 and CDR2 are LGHNA and YNFKEQ. The CDR3 is 16 amino acids. CDR3 sequence: CASSPASLTSSYEQYF. In DNA, the CDR3 is TGTGCCAGCAGCCCCGCTAGCCTTACTAGCTCCTACGAGCAGTACTTC.

CDR3 coding DNA: TGTGCCAGCTCACCGCTCTCTGCACTATCCTCTGGAAACACCATATATTTT. Translation gives CASSPLSALSSGNTIYF. The chain is built from TRBV18 and TRBJ1-3; D is ambiguous. The CDR3 is made up of 17 amino acids. Germline V CDR1 and CDR2: KGHSH, LQKENI. V lost 3 bases to trimming and J lost 0 bases, with 15 bases between them.

The chain joins TRBV29-1 to TRBJ1-5, with D unclear. Germline V CDR1 and CDR2: SQVTM, ANQGSEA. The V end lost 7 bases, the J end lost 4 bases, and 14 bases lay between the germline ends. The CDR3 runs 13 residues. The CDR3 region is CSAVTSGNQPQHF. In DNA, the CDR3 is TGCAGCGCAGTTACATCTGGAAATCAGCCCCAGCATTTT.

The chain has TRBV29-1 and TRBJ2-3; D tentatively fits TRBD1 or TRBD2 (6 bases each). Per the germline V gene, CDR1 is SQVTM and CDR2 is ANQGSEA. CDR3 size: 15 residues. V was shortened by 4 bases and J by 0 bases, with 14 bases between the two germline ends. Here the CDR3 DNA reads TGCAGCGTTGTCGGGGGCAGGGCGAGCACAGATACGCAGTATTTT. Protein sequence: CSVVGGRASTDTQYF.

CDR3 residues: CASSLVFGETQYF. CDR3 bases: TGTGCCAGCAGCTTAGTGTTCGGTGAGACCCAGTACTTC. The V call is TRBV11-2, the J call TRBJ2-5; no clear D. The V end lost 1 base, the J end lost 5 bases, and 8 bases lay between the germline ends. The germline CDR1 and CDR2 sequences are SGHAT and FQNNGV. There are 13 residues in the CDR3.

This chain connects TRBV27 to TRBJ2-5, with TRBD2 matching over 7 bases. The CDR3 sequence is 11 residues long. Germline assignment: CDR1 MNHEY and CDR2 SMNVEV (reference sequence). V dropped 11 bases and J dropped 7; count of bases not matched to a gene: 7. The CDR3 region is CASTGGGTQYF. The CDR3 DNA reads TGTGCCTCCACTGGGGGGGGGACCCAGTACTTC.

In its sample, this clone ranks as medium-sized. The chain has TRBV7-2 and TRBJ1-5, with no clear D. Germline CDR1 SGHTA, CDR2 FQGNSA. This CDR3 spans 12 amino acids. Trimming cost V 5 bases and J 4 bases, with 6 bases left between them. The CDR3 coding sequence is TGTGCCAGCAGCCGAACAAATCAGCCCCAGCATTTT. Translating gives CASSRTNQPQHF.

The V and J genes are TRBV5-6 and TRBJ1-4, with 8 bases matching TRBD1. From germline, CDR1 is SGHDT and CDR2 YYEEEE. The CDR3 sequence is 14 residues long. Trimming removed 3 bases from V and 5 bases from J; junction bases left unmatched: 3. The CDR3 DNA reads as TGTGCCAGCAGCTGGACAGGGCCGAATGAAAAACTGTTTTTT. Translating gives CASSWTGPNEKLFF.